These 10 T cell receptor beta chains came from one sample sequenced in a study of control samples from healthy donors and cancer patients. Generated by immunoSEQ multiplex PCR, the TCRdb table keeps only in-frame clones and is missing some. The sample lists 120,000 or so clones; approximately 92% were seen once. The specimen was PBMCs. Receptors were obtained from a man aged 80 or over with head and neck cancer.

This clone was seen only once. As DNA, the CDR3 is TGTGCCAGCAGTTACTTGAACACTGAAGCTTTCTTT. Encoded protein: CASSYLNTEAFF. The chain carries TRBV6-6 and TRBJ1-1; D not resolved. V dropped 1 base and J dropped 0 bases, with 0 bases sitting between them. This CDR3 comprises 12 residues. Germline-derived CDR1 and CDR2 are MNHNY and SVGAGI (reference sequence).

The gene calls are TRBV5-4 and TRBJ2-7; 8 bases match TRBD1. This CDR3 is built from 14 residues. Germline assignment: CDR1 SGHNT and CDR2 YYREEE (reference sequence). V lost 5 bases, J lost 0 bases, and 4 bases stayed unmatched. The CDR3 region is CASSSTGVSYEQYF. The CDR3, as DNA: TGTGCCAGCAGTTCGACAGGGGTCTCCTACGAGCAGTACTTC.

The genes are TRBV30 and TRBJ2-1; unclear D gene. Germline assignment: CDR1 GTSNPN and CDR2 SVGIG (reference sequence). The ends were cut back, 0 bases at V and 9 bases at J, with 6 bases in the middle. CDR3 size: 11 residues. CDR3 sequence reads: CAWSVLSEQFF. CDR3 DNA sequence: TGTGCCTGGAGTGTACTTAGTGAGCAGTTCTTC.

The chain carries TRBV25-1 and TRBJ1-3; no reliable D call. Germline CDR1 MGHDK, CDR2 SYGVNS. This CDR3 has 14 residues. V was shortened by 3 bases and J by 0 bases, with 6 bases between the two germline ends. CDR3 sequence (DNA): TGTGCCAGCAGTGACCCGAGCTCTGGAAACACCATATATTTT. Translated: CASSDPSSGNTIYF. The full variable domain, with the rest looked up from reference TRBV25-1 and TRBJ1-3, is EADIYQTPRYLVIGTGKKITLECSQTMGHDKMYWYQQDPGMELHLIHYSYGVNSTEKGDLSSESTVSRIRTEHFPLTLESARPSHTSQYLCASSDPSSGNTIYFGEGSWLTVV.

The CDR3 bases are TGTGCCAGCAGTGAGAGCGGGGGAGTGGAGACCCAGTACTTC. As protein: CASSESGGVETQYF. The chain has TRBV6-1 and TRBJ2-5; 8 nucleotides agree with TRBD2. The CDR3 loop spans 14 amino acids. Germline V gives CDR1 MNHNS, CDR2 SASEGT. The V gene end was trimmed by 3 bases and the J gene end by 5 bases; junction bases not matched to a gene: 5.

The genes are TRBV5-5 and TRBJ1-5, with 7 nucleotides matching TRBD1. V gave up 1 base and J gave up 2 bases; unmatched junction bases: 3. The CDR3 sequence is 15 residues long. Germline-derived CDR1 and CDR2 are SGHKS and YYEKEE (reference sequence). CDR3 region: CASSLTGAGNQPQHF. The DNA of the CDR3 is TGTGCCAGCAGCTTGACAGGGGCCGGCAATCAGCCCCAGCATTTT. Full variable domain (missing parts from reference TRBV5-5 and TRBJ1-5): DAGVTQSPTHLIKTRGQQVTLRCSPISGHKSVSWYQQVLGQGPQFIFQYYEKEERGRGNFPDRFSARQFPNYSSELNVNALLLGDSALYLCASSLTGAGNQPQHFGDGTRLSIL.

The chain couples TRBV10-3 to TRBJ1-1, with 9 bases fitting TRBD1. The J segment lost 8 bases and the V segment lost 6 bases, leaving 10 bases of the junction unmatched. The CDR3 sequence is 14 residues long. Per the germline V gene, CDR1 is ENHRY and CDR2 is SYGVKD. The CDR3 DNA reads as TGTGCCATCAGCATAACAGGGGGCAAGGAAGAAGCTTTCTTT. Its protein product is CAISITGGKEEAFF.

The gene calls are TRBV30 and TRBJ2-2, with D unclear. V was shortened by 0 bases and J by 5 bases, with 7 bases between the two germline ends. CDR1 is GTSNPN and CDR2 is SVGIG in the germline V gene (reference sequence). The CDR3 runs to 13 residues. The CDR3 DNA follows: TGTGCCTGGAGTGTAATAGAGACCGGGGAGCTGTTTTTT. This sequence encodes CAWSVIETGELFF. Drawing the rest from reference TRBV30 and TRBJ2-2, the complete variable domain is SQTIHQWPATLVQPVGSPLSLECTVEGTSNPNLYWYRQAAGRGLQLLFYSVGIGQISSEVPQNLSASRPQDRQFILSSKKLLLSDSGFYLCAWSVIETGELFFGEGSRLTVL.

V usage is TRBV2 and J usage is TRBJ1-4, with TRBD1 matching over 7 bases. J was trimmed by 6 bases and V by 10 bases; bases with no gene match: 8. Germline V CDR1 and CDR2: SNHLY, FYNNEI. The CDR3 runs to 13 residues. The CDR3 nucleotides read TGTGCCACCTCCGTGACAGGGTATGAAAAACTGTTTTTT. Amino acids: CATSVTGYEKLFF.

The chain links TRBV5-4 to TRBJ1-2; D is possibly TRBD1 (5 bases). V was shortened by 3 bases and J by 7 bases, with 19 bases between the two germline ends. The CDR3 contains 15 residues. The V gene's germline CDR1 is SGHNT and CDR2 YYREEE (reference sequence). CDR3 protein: CASSYSSSGWAGYTF. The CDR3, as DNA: TGTGCCAGCAGCTACTCTTCGTCAGGGTGGGCTGGCTACACCTTC.